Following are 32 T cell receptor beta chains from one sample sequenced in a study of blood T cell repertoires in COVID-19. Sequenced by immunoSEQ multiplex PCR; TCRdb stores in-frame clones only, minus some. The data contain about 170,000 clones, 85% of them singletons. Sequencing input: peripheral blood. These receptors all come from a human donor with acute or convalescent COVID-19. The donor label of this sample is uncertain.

CDR3 DNA sequence: TGTGCCAGCAGCTTGAGGCGGGACCATTCACCCCTCCACTTT. Its protein product is CASSLRRDHSPLHF. The chain links TRBV5-6 to TRBJ1-6; possible D gene TRBD1, 5 bases. This CDR3 contains 14 residues. Trimming removed 1 base at V and 8 bases at J, with 10 bases between. Germline assignment: CDR1 SGHDT and CDR2 YYEEEE.

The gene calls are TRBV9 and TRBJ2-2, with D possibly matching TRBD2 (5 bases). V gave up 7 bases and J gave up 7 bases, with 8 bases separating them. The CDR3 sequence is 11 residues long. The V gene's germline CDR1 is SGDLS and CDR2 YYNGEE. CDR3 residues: CASGSNGELFF. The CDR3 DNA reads TGTGCCAGCGGGAGTAACGGGGAGCTGTTTTTT.

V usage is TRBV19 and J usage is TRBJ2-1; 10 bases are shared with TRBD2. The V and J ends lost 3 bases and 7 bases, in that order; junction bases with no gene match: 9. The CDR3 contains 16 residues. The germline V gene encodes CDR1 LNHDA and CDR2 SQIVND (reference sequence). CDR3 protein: CASSMVLAGVKNEQFF. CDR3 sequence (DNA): TGTGCCAGTAGTATGGTTCTAGCGGGAGTTAAGAATGAGCAGTTCTTC.

CDR3 protein: CASSPRVFQPQHF. CDR3 nucleotide sequence: TGTGCCAGCTCACCCCGCGTTTTCCAGCCCCAGCATTTT. This sequence joins TRBV18 and TRBJ1-5; D ambiguous. V was cut by 3 bases and J by 7 bases, with 10 bases left in between. Germline V gives CDR1 KGHSH, CDR2 LQKENI. The CDR3 is 13 residues long.

As DNA, the CDR3 is TGTGCCAGCTCACCTACGGGGTTTCATGGCTACACCTTC. Translated, it gives CASSPTGFHGYTF. J is TRBJ1-2 and V is TRBV18, with D hard to call. This CDR3 comprises 13 residues. The germline gives CDR1 KGHSH, CDR2 LQKENI. Between the trimmed V and J ends, which lost 3 bases and 6 bases, there was a span of 11 bases.

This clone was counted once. CDR3 in amino acids: CASSVLQTGGLEGYTF. Written as DNA, the CDR3 is TGTGCCAGCAGTGTCCTACAAACAGGCGGCCTCGAGGGCTACACCTTC. The V call is TRBV2, the J call TRBJ1-2, with a possible D match to TRBD1 (5 bases). Trimming stripped 4 bases from V and 8 bases from J, with 23 bases between. The CDR3 is made up of 16 amino acids. Germline V gene data show CDR1 as SNHLY and CDR2 as FYNNEI. The complete variable domain, with remaining parts taken from reference TRBV2 and TRBJ1-2, reads EPEVTQTPSHQVTQMGQEVILRCVPISNHLYFYWYRQILGQKVEFLVSFYNNEISEKSEIFDDQFSVERPDGSNFTLKIRSTKLEDSAMYFCASSVLQTGGLEGYTFGSGTRLTVV.

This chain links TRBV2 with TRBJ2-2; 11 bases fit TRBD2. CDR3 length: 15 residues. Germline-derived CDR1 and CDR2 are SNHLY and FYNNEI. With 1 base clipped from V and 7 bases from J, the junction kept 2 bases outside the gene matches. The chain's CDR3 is CASSEGLAGGGELFF. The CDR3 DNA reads TGTGCCAGCAGTGAAGGCCTAGCGGGGGGCGGGGAGCTGTTTTTT.

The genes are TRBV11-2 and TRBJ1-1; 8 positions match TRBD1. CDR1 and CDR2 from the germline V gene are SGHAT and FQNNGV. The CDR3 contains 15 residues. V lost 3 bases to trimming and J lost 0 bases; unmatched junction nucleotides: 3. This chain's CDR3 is CASSFRRGLNTEAFF. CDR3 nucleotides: TGTGCCAGCAGCTTCCGCAGGGGGCTGAACACTGAAGCTTTCTTT.

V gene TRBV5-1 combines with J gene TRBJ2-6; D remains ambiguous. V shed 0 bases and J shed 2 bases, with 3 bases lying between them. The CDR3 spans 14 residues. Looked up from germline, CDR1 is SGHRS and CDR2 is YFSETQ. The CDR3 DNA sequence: TGCGCCAGCAGCTTGGCTCCTGGGGCCAACGTCCTGACTTTC. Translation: CASSLAPGANVLTF.

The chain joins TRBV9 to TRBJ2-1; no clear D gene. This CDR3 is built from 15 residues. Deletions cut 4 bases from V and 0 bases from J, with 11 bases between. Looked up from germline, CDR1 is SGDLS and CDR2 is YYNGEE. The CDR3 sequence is CASSSHPGSYNEQFF. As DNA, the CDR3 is TGTGCCAGCAGCTCACATCCAGGCTCCTACAATGAGCAGTTCTTC.

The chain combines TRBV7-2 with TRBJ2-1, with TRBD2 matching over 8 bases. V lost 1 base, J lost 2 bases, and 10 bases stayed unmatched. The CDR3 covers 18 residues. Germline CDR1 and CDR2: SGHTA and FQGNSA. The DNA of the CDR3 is TGTGCCAGCAGCTTAGATGGTACGGGGGGGCGCGCCTACAATGAGCAGTTCTTC. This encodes CASSLDGTGGRAYNEQFF.

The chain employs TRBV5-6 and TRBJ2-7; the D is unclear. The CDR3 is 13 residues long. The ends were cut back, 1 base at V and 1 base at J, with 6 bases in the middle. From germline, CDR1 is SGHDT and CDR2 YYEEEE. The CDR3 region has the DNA TGTGCCAGCAGCTTGCCCAGATCCTACGAGCAGTACTTC. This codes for CASSLPRSYEQYF.

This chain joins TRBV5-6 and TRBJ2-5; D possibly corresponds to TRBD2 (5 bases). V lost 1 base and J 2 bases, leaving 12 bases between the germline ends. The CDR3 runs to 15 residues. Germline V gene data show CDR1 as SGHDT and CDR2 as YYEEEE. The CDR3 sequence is CASSLFERLQETQYF. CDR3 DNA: TGTGCCAGCAGCTTGTTCGAGCGGTTACAAGAGACCCAGTACTTC.

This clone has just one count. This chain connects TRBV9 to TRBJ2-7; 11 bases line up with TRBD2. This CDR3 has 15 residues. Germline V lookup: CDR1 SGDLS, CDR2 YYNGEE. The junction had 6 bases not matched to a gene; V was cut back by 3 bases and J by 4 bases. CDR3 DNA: TGTGCCAGCAGCGACGGGACTAGCGGCATTTACGAGCAGTACTTC. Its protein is CASSDGTSGIYEQYF.

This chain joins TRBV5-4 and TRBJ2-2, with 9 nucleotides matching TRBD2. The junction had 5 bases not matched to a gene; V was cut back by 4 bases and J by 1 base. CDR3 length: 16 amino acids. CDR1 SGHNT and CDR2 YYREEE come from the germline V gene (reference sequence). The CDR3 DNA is TGTGCCAGCAGCCTAGGGACTAGCCGGAACACCGGGGAGCTGTTTTTT. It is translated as CASSLGTSRNTGELFF.

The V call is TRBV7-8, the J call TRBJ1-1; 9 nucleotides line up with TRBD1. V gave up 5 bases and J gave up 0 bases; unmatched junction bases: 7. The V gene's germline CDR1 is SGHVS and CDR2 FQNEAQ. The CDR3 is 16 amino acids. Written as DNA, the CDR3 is TGTGCCAGCAGCCCGGGACAGGGTTTAGTGAACACTGAAGCTTTCTTT. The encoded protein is CASSPGQGLVNTEAFF.

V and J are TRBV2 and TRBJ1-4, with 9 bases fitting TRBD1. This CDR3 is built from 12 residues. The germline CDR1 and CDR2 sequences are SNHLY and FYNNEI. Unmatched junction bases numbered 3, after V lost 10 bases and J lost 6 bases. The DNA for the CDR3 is TGTGCCATCCGGACAGGGGATGAAAAACTGTTTTTT. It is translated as CAIRTGDEKLFF.

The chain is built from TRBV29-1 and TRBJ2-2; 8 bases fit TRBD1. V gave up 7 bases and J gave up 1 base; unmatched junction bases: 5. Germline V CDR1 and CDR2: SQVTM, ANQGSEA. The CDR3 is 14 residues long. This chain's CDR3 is CSAGDRQNTGELFF. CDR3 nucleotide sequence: TGCAGCGCCGGGGACAGGCAGAACACCGGGGAGCTGTTTTTT.

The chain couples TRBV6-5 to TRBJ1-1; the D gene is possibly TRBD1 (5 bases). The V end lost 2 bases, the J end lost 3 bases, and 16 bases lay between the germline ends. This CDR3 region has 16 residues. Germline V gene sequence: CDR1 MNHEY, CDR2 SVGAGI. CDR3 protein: CASSYGRAPRDTEAFF. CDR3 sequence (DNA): TGTGCCAGCAGTTACGGCAGGGCTCCAAGGGACACTGAAGCTTTCTTT.

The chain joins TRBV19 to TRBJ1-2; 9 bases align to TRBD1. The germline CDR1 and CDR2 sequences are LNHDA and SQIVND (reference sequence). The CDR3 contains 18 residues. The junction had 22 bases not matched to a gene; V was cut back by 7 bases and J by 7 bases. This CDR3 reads CASTPSPTGGARLGGYTF. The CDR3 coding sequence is TGTGCCAGTACCCCCTCCCCTACAGGGGGCGCGCGTTTGGGTGGCTACACCTTC. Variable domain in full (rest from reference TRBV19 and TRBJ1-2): DGGITQSPKYLFRKEGQNVTLSCEQNLNHDAMYWYRQDPGQGLRLIYYSQIVNDFQKGDIAEGYSVSREKKESFPLTVTSAQKNPTAFYLCASTPSPTGGARLGGYTFGSGTRLTVV.

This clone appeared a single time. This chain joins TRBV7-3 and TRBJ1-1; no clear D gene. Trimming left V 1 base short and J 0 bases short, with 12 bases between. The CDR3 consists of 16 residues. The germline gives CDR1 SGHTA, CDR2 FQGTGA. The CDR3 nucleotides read TGTGCCAGCAGCTTAAACCCACCCTCAGTGAACACTGAAGCTTTCTTT. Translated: CASSLNPPSVNTEAFF.

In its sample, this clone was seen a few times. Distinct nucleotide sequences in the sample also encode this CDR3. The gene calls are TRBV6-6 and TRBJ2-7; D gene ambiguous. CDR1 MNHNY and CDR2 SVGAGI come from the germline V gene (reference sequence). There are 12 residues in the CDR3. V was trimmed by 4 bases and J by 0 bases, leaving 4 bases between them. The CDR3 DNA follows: TGTGCCAGCAGTTCGAGCTCCTACGAGCAGTACTTC. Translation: CASSSSSYEQYF.

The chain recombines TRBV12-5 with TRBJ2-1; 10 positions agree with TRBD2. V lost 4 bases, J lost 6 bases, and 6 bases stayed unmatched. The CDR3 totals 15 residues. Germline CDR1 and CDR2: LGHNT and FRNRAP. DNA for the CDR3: TGTGCTAGTGGTTCAGGACTAGCGGTCGGCAATGAGCAGTTCTTC. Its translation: CASGSGLAVGNEQFF.

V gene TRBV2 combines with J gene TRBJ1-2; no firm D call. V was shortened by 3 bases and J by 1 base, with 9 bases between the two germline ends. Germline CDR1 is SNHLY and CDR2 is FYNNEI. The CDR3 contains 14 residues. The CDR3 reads CASSDGGFNYGYTF. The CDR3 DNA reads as TGTGCCAGCAGTGATGGAGGTTTTAACTATGGCTACACCTTC.

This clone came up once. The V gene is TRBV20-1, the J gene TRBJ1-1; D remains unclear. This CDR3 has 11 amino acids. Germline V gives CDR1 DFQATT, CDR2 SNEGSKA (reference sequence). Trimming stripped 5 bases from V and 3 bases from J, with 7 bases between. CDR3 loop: CSAPRYTEAFF. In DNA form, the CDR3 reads TGCAGTGCTCCCAGATACACTGAAGCTTTCTTT.

CDR3 region: CASSQGTADTQYF. CDR3 nucleotide sequence: TGCGCCAGCAGTCAGGGGACGGCCGATACGCAGTATTTT. This chain connects TRBV5-1 to TRBJ2-3; tentatively, D is TRBD1 (6 bases). CDR3 length: 13 residues. V was trimmed by 5 bases and J by 6 bases, leaving 13 bases between them. Per the germline V gene, CDR1 is SGHRS and CDR2 is YFSETQ.

This CDR3 reads CSVEGRTGATEAFF. Here the CDR3 DNA reads TGCAGCGTTGAAGGGCGAACAGGGGCCACTGAAGCTTTCTTT. V gene TRBV29-1 combines with J gene TRBJ1-1, with 7 bases identical to TRBD1. Looked up from germline, CDR1 is SQVTM and CDR2 is ANQGSEA. After removal of 1 base from V and 4 bases from J, the junction contained 6 bases not matched to a gene. This CDR3 is 14 amino acids long. Looking up the rest from reference TRBV29-1 and TRBJ1-1 gives the full variable domain: SAVISQKPSRDICQRGTSLTIQCQVDSQVTMMFWYRQQPGQSLTLIATANQGSEATYESGFVIDKFPISRPNLTFSTLTVSNMSPEDSSIYLCSVEGRTGATEAFFGQGTRLTVV.

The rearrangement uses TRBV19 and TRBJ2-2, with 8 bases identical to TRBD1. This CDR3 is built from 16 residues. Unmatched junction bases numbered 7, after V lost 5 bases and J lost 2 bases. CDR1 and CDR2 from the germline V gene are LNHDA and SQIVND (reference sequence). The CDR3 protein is CASSSPQGANTGELFF. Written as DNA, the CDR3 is TGTGCCAGTAGTTCCCCTCAGGGGGCTAACACCGGGGAGCTGTTTTTT.

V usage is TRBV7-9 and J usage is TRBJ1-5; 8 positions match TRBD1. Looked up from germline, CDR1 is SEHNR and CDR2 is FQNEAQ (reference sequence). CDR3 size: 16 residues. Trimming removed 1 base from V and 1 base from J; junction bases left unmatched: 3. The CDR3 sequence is CASSLGTGSSNQPQHF. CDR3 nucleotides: TGTGCCAGCAGCTTAGGGACAGGGTCGAGCAATCAGCCCCAGCATTTT. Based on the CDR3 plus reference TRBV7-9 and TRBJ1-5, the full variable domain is DTGVSQNPRHKITKRGQNVTFRCDPISEHNRLYWYRQTLGQGPEFLTYFQNEAQLEKSRLLSDRFSAERPKGSFSTLEIQRTEQGDSAMYLCASSLGTGSSNQPQHFGDGTRLSIL.

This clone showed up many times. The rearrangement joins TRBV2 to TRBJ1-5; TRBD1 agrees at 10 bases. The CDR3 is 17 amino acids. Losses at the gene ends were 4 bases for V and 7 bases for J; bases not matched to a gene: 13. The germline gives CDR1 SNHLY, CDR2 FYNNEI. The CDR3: CASSVGGTGTGDQPQHF. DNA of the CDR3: TGTGCCAGCAGTGTGGGGGGGACCGGGACAGGGGACCAGCCCCAGCATTTT.

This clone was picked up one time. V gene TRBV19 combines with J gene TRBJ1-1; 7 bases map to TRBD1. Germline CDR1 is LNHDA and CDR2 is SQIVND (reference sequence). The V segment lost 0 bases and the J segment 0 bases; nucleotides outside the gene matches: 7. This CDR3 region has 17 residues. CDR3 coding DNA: TGTGCCAGTAGTATAGACAGGGGGAAGGGCATGAACACTGAAGCTTTCTTT. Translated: CASSIDRGKGMNTEAFF.

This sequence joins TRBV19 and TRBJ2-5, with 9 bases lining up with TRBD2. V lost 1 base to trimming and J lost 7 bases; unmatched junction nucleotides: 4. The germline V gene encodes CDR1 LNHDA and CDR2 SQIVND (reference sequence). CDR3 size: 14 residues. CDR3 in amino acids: CASSIGGGGATQYF. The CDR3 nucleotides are TGTGCCAGTAGTATAGGGGGCGGGGGGGCGACCCAGTACTTC.